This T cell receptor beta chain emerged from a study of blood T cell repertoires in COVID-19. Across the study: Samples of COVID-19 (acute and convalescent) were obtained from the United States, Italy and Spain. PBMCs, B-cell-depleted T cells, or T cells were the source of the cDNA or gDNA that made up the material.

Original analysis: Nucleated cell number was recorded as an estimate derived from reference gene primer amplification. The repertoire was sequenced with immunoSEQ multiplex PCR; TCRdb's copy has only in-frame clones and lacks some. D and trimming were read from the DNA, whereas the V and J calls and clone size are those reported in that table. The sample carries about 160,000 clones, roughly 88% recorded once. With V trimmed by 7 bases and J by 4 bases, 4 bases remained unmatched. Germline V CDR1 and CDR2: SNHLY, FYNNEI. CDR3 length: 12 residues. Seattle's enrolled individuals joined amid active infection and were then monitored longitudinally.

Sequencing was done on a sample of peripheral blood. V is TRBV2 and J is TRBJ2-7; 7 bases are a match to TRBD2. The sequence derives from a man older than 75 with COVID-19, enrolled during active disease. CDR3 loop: CASKVSGYEQYF. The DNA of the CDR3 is TGTGCCAGCAAGGTTAGCGGGTACGAGCAGTACTTC.